The present T cell receptor beta chain was sequenced within a study of T cell responses to AZD1222 COVID-19 vaccine. Across the whole study: Pooling covered second doses at about 4 or about 12 weeks.

As regards this clone: Antigen unknown.

General study points: Spike-specific TCR breadth and depth were elevated following two AZD1222 doses. There were repertoire samples only from the period after the peak T cell response.

Produced via immunoSEQ multiplex PCR; TCRdb's table is partial and in-frame only. The table has roughly 80,000 clones, about nine tenths seen once. CDR3 length equals 14 residues. The junction had 7 bases not matched to a gene; V was cut back by 5 bases and J by 4 bases. From germline, CDR1 is MNHEY and CDR2 SVGEGT. The specimen was peripheral blood, collected on day 0 of AZD1222 vaccination. The sequence derives from an adult in good health. The V call is TRBV6-2 or TRBV6-3, the J call TRBJ1-1; 7 positions agree with TRBD1. The CDR3 protein is CASSRPGGLTEAFF. CDR3 DNA sequence: TGTGCCAGCAGTCGACCAGGGGGTCTCACTGAAGCTTTCTTT.